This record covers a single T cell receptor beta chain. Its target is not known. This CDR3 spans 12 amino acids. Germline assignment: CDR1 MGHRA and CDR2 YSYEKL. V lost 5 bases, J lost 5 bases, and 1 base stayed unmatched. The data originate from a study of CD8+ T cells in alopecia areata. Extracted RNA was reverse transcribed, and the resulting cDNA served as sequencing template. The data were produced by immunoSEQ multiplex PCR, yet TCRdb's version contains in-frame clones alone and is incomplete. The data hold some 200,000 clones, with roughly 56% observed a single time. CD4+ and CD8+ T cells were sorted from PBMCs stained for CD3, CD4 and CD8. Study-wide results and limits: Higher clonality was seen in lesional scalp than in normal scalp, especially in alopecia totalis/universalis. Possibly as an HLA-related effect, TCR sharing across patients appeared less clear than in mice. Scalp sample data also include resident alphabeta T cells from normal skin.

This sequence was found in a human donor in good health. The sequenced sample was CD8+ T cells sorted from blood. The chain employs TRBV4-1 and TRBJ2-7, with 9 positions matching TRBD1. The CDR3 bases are TGCGCCAGCAGCTGGACAGGGGACGAGCAGTACTTC. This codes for CASSWTGDEQYF.